This T cell receptor (beta chain) is drawn from a study of T cells after yellow fever vaccination. Using its own MiXCR run on the 5' RACE reads, TCRdb lists one record per CDR3 protein. Of roughly 310,000 distinct CDR3 sequences detected, more than 8.5% appear once; the ten largest clones hold over 15%. Germline V gene lookup returns CDR1 SNHLY and CDR2 FYNNEI. V was pared by 2 bases and J by 5 bases, with 5 bases of the junction left unmatched. CDR3 size: 15 residues. In its sample, this clonotype was seen a few times. This chain connects TRBV2 to TRBJ2-2, with TRBD2 identical over 7 bases. The TCR sequence derives from a man aged 18 to 29 who received the YFV17D yellow fever vaccine. Sequenced material: PBMCs, taken on the day of the first yellow fever vaccination. CDR3 DNA sequence: TGTGCCAGCAGTGAAAACGGAGCGGGGACCGGGGAGCTGTTTTTT. It encodes CASSENGAGTGELFF. The complete variable domain, with remaining parts taken from reference TRBV2 and TRBJ2-2, reads EPEVTQTPSHQVTQMGQEVILRCVPISNHLYFYWYRQILGQKVEFLVSFYNNEISEKSEIFDDQFSVERPDGSNFTLKIRSTKLEDSAMYFCASSENGAGTGELFFGEGSRLTVL.